The entry below describes one T cell receptor beta chain. Its matching antigen is unknown. The record originates from a study of shared clonotypes between healthy human individuals. Study outcomes and limitations: Estimated richness values were generally larger in naive subsets than in memory subsets.

Donors were Caucasian adults residing in Nashville, Tennessee, USA. The repertoire was sequenced with immunoSEQ multiplex PCR; TCRdb's copy has only in-frame clones and lacks some. The table has fewer than 1.4 million clones, 78% seen once. CDR1 MNHNS and CDR2 SASEGT come from the germline V gene. The germline V and J ends were trimmed by 5 bases and 2 bases, with 3 bases remaining between them. CDR3 length: 11 residues. The clonotype originates from a man aged 18 to 29 in good health. Some clones in this sample may be carry-over from other donors' samples. The sequencing sample was made of memory CD4+ T cells from PBMCs. Documented subset: CD45RA-negative fraction. The rearrangement links TRBV6-1 to TRBJ2-5; D ambiguous. CDR3 DNA sequence: TGTGCCAGCAGTAAGCAAGAGACCCAGTACTTC. The encoded protein is CASSKQETQYF.